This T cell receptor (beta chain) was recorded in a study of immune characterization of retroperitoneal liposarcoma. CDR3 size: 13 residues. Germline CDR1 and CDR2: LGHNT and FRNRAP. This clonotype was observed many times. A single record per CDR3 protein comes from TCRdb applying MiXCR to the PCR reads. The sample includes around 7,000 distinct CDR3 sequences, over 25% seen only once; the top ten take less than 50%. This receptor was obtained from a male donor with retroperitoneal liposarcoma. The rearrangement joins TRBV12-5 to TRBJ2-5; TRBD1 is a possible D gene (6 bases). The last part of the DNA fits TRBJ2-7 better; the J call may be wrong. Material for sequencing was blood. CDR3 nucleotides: TGTGCTCGTTATAAGGACAGTTTCTGCGAGCAGTACTTC. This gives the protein CARYKDSFCEQYF.